The sequence of this TCR beta chain was determined in a study of human T cells and chemical hapten exposure. The V end was cut by 1 base, the J end by 6 bases, with 11 bases between. The germline V gene has CDR1 SGHNT and CDR2 YYREEE (reference sequence). The CDR3 covers 13 residues. One entry per CDR3 protein results from TCRdb running MiXCR on the RACE reads. The sample lists roughly 40,000 distinct CDR3 sequences, 9.6% occurring once. Specified time point: patch test 2, 6 weeks after DPC sensitization. Regarding treatment: therapeutic diphenylcyclopropenone sensitization with weekly scalp DPC. From whole blood left unfractionated, total RNA was extracted. This clonotype appeared many times.

This rearrangement joins TRBV5-4 to TRBJ2-7; D is undetermined. The sample was whole blood, taken in connection with sensitization to the hapten diphenylcyclopropenone (DPC). This clonotype was obtained from a woman in her 30s with alopecia areata. Some clones in this sample may be carry-over from other donors' samples. This chain's CDR3 is CASSLSQRAEQYF. The CDR3 DNA reads TGTGCCAGCAGCTTGTCCCAAAGGGCCGAGCAGTACTTC.